The 11 T cell receptor beta chains below were found in one sample sequenced in a study of OX40 agonist ivuxolimab in advanced cancers. Library generation was performed with the immunoSEQ multiplex PCR assay. This immuneACCESS table, as held by TCRdb, lists in-frame sequences with V and J called but not all clones. Of the missing ones, under half trace to an unresolved V gene in checked studies; the others have no known cause. The sample table holds over 55,000 clones, of which around 84% were seen once. Under 2% of the sample goes to the ten largest clones. The sequences come from CD4+ or CD8+ T cells sorted from blood, collected in a trial of the OX40 agonist ivuxolimab. These receptors all stem from an adult with an advanced solid tumor such as melanoma, head and neck, liver or kidney cancer.

A single count supports this clone. The chain carries TRBV11-3 and TRBJ2-7; D not certain. The ends were cut back, 0 bases at V and 0 bases at J, with 3 bases in the middle. Looked up from germline, CDR1 is SGHNT and CDR2 is YENEEA. This CDR3 has 13 residues. CDR3 coding DNA: TGTGCCAGCAGCTTAGACTACTCCTACGAGCAGTACTTC. Protein product: CASSLDYSYEQYF.

The chain uses TRBV7-7 and TRBJ2-5; D uncertain. V lost 0 bases and J 2 bases, leaving 10 bases between the germline ends. There are 15 residues in the CDR3. Germline-derived CDR1 and CDR2 are SSHAT and FNYEAQ (reference sequence). CDR3 protein: CASSLASGFQETQYF. CDR3 nucleotide sequence: TGTGCCAGCAGCTTAGCCTCGGGCTTTCAAGAGACCCAGTACTTC. Combining the CDR3 with reference TRBV7-7 and TRBJ2-5 gives the whole variable domain GAGVSQSPRYKVTKRGQDVTLRCDPISSHATLYWYQQALGQGPEFLTYFNYEAQPDKSGLPSDRFSAERPEGSISTLTIQRTEQRDSAMYRCASSLASGFQETQYFGPGTRLLVL.

V gene TRBV7-8 combines with J gene TRBJ2-7, with a weak D call TRBD1 (7 bases). Per the germline V gene, CDR1 is SGHVS and CDR2 is FQNEAQ. Trimming shortened V by 3 bases and J by 1 base, and 16 bases separated the two germline ends. This CDR3 spans 16 amino acids. The CDR3 coding sequence is TGTGCCAGCAGCTTTATCAGGGGGGATGGGTCCTACGAGCAGTACTTC. Residues: CASSFIRGDGSYEQYF.

The V and J genes are TRBV5-1 and TRBJ2-7; TRBD1 aligns across 9 bases. Germline assignment: CDR1 SGHRS and CDR2 YFSETQ. This CDR3 contains 14 residues. V gave up 4 bases and J gave up 1 base; unmatched junction bases: 3. In DNA form, the CDR3 reads TGCGCCAGCAGCGACGGGACAGGGTCCTACGAGCAGTACTTC. Translating gives CASSDGTGSYEQYF.

This clone was recorded once. The CDR3 reads CSVVKMNTEAFF. The CDR3 DNA reads TGCAGCGTTGTAAAGATGAACACTGAAGCTTTCTTT. This rearrangement joins TRBV29-1 to TRBJ1-1; D remains ambiguous. Germline V CDR1 and CDR2: SQVTM, ANQGSEA. CDR3 length: 12 amino acids. With 4 bases removed from V and 0 bases from J, the gap between germline ends came to 6 bases.

The J gene is TRBJ1-1, the V gene TRBV10-2; perhaps TRBD1 as D (6 bases). V shed 6 bases and J shed 6 bases, with 14 bases lying between them. CDR1 is WSHSY and CDR2 is SAAADI in the germline V gene. The length of the CDR3 is 13 residues. DNA of the CDR3: TGCGCCAGCAGATCGATCGAGGGGGCTGAAGCTTTCTTT. Its translation: CASRSIEGAEAFF.

The V and J genes are TRBV4-3 and TRBJ2-1; possible D gene TRBD1, 5 bases. The V end was cut by 4 bases, the J end by 4 bases, with 14 bases between. The CDR3 has 15 amino acids. CDR1 LGHNA and CDR2 YSLEER come from the germline V gene. In DNA form, the CDR3 reads TGCGCCAGCAGCCCAACGGACATATTTTACAATGAGCAGTTCTTC. Its protein product is CASSPTDIFYNEQFF.

This clone was observed a few times. V and J are TRBV21-1 and TRBJ2-5; no check of the table's D call, TRBD1, against the DNA was made. TRBV21-1 is tagged as a pseudogene. The CDR3 is 16 residues long. The CDR3 DNA follows: TGTGCCAGCAGCCCCCGGGACAGGGTACTAAGAGAGACCCAGTACTTC. Translation gives CASSPRDRVLRETQYF.

Turning to this clone: Sequence at one end of the junction differs from germline and may be a read error. This rearrangement joins TRBV7-7 to TRBJ1-4; D gene uncertain. CDR3 length equals 16 residues. Germline V gives CDR1 SSHAT, CDR2 FNYEAQ (reference sequence). Here the CDR3 reads CASSFALNNANEKLFF. CDR3 nucleotide sequence: TGTGCTAGCAGCTTCGCACTCAACAATGCAAATGAAAAACTGTTTTTT.

This chain connects TRBV28 to TRBJ2-1; D unresolved. The V gene lost 5 bases and the J gene lost 4 bases, with 9 bases spanning the gap. CDR3 length equals 13 residues. The V gene's germline CDR1 is MDHEN and CDR2 SYDVKM. The CDR3 sequence is CASSPIGYNEQFF. For the CDR3, the DNA is TGTGCCAGCAGTCCGATTGGGTACAATGAGCAGTTCTTC.

This clone was seen more than once but under ten times. V usage is TRBV7-9 and J usage is TRBJ1-2; D unresolved. Germline V CDR1 and CDR2: SEHNR, FQNEAQ (reference sequence). The CDR3 consists of 15 residues. The V end lost 5 bases, the J end lost 4 bases, and 17 bases lay between the germline ends. In nucleotides, the CDR3 is TGTGCCAGCAGCCGCCTCGACGCAGACTTCTATGGCTACACCTTC. This gives the protein CASSRLDADFYGYTF.